This T cell receptor beta chain was obtained from a study of control samples from healthy donors and cancer patients. Assay: immunoSEQ multiplex PCR; the TCRdb copy retains only in-frame clones and omits some. Altogether around 250,000 clones are present, about 80% being singletons, with the ten largest covering roughly 14%. Germline loops: CDR1 GTSNPN, CDR2 SVGIG (reference sequence). Trimming cost V 3 bases and J 3 bases, with 11 bases left between them. CDR3 length: 13 residues. The V call is TRBV30, the J call TRBJ1-1, with a tentative D call TRBD1 (5 bases). The sequencing input was PBMCs. The clonotype was recovered from a woman in her fifties or sixties with lung cancer. The CDR3 here is CAWSFDSYTEAFF. CDR3 nucleotides: TGTGCCTGGAGCTTTGACAGTTACACTGAAGCTTTCTTT.